There are a few counts of the clone carrying this T cell receptor beta chain. Its antigen remains unidentified. Thyroid surgery had not been preceded by any treatment in any patient. With MiXCR, TCRdb reprocessed the PCR reads. The sample consists of about 41,000 clones, 28% of them appearing once. This entry comes from a study of metastatic and nonmetastatic thyroid tumors. Study-level background: Malignant and benign thyroid patients had repertoires compared in peripheral blood and tumor or nodule tissue. Study outcomes and limitations: According to reports, the diversity of TCR beta was significantly higher in malignant thyroid tumors than in benign nodules, and this held in both blood and tumor samples.

With 1 base removed from V and 3 bases from J, the gap between germline ends came to 16 bases. The CDR3 length is 16 residues. Germline-derived CDR1 and CDR2 are SGHTA and FQGNSA. The sample taken for sequencing was blood. This TCR was recovered from a male donor with papillary thyroid cancer or a benign thyroid nodule (not recorded which). Some clones in this sample may be carry-over from other donors' samples. The chain has TRBV7-2 and TRBJ2-7; maybe TRBD2 (6 bases). The CDR3 DNA reads as TGTGCCAGCAGCTTAGTGCCGTCTGGCGGGATCTACGAGCAGTACTTC. Its translation: CASSLVPSGGIYEQYF.